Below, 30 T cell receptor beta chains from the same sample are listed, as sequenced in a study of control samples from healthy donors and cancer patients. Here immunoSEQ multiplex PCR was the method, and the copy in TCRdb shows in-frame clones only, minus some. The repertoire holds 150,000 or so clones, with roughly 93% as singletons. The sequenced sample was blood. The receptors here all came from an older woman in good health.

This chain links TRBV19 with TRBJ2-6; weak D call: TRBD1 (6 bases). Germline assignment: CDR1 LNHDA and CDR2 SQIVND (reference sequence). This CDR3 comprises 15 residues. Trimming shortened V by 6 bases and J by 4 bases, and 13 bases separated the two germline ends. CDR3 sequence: CASSPTGSGANVLTF. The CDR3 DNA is TGTGCCAGTAGCCCAACAGGGTCAGGGGCCAACGTCCTGACTTTC.

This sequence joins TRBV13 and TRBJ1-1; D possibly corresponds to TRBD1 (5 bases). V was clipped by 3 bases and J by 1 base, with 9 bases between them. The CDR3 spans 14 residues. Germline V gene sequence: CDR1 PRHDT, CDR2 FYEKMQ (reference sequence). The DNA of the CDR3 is TGTGCCAGCAGCTTTCCGGGGGAGAACACTGAAGCTTTCTTT. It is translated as CASSFPGENTEAFF.

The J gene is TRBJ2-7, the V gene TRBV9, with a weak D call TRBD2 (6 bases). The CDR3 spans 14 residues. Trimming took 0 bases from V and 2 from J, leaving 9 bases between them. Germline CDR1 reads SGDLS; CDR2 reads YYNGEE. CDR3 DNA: TGTGCCAGCAGCGTAGGGGGCGGGACCTACGAGCAGTACTTC. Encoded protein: CASSVGGGTYEQYF.

The CDR3 region is CAWTEQGNSPLHF. CDR3 bases: TGTGCCTGGACGGAACAGGGAAATTCACCCCTCCACTTT. This chain uses TRBV30 with TRBJ1-6, with a possible D match to TRBD1 (6 bases). The germline V gene has CDR1 GTSNPN and CDR2 SVGIG (reference sequence). The CDR3 runs to 13 residues. V was pared by 4 bases and J by 7 bases, with 11 bases between.

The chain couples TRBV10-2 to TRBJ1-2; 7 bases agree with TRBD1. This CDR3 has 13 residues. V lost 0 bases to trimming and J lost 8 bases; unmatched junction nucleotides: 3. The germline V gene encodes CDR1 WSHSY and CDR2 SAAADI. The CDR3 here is CASSESGTAGYTF. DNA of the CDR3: TGCGCCAGCAGTGAGTCGGGGACAGCGGGCTACACCTTC.

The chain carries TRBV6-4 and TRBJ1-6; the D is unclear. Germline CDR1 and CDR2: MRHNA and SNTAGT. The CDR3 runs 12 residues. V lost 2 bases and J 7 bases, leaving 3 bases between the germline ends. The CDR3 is CASSDGNSPLHF. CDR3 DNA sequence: TGTGCCAGCAGTGACGGAAATTCACCCCTCCACTTT.

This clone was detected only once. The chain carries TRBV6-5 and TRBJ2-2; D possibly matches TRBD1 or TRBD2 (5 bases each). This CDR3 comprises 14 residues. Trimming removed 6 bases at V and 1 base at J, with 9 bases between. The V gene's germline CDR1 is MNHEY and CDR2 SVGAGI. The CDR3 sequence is CASRWDGNTGELFF. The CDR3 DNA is TGTGCCAGCAGATGGGACGGGAACACCGGGGAGCTGTTTTTT.

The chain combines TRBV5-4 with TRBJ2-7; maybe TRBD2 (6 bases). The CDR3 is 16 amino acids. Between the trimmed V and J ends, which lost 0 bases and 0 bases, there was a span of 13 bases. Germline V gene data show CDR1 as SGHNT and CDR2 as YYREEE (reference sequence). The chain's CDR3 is CASSLGSGLLSYEQYF. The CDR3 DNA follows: TGTGCCAGCAGCTTGGGTAGCGGACTTCTCTCCTACGAGCAGTACTTC.

CDR3 nucleotide sequence: TGTGCCAGTAGTACGACAGGGGGAGGTGGCTACACCTTC. Protein product: CASSTTGGGGYTF. The chain is built from TRBV19 and TRBJ1-2; TRBD1 matches 9 bases. The trim removed 4 bases at V and 7 bases at J, leaving 4 bases unmatched. Germline CDR1 LNHDA, CDR2 SQIVND (reference sequence). The CDR3 extends over 13 amino acids.

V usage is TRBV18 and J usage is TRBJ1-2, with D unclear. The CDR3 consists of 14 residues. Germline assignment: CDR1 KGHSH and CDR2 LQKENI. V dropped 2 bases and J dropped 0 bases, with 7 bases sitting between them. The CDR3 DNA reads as TGTGCCAGCTCACCATCGGTACCTAACTATGGCTACACCTTC. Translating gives CASSPSVPNYGYTF. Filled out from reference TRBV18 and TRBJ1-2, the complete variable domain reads NAGVMQNPRHLVRRRGQEARLRCSPMKGHSHVYWYRQLPEEGLKFMVYLQKENIIDESGMPKERFSAEFPKEGPSILRIQQVVRGDSAAYFCASSPSVPNYGYTFGSGTRLTVV.

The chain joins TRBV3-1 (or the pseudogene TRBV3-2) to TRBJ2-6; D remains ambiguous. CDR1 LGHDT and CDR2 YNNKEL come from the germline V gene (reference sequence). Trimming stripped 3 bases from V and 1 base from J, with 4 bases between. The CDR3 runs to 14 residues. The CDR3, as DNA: TGTGCCAGCAGCCACCAATCTGGGGCCAACGTCCTGACTTTC. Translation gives CASSHQSGANVLTF.

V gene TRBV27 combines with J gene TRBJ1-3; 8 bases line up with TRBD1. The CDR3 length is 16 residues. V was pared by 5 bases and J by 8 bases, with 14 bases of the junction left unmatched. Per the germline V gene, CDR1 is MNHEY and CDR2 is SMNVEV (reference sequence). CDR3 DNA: TGTGCCAGCAGTCCCGAACCGGGACAGGTACTCTACACCATATATTTT. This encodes CASSPEPGQVLYTIYF.

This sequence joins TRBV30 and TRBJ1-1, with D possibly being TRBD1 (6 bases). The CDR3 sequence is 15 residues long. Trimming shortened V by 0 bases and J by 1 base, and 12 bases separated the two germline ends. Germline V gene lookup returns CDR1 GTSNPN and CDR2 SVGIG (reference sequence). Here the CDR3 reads CAWSVGGHGNTEAFF. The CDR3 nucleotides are TGTGCCTGGAGTGTCGGGGGGCACGGGAACACTGAAGCTTTCTTT.

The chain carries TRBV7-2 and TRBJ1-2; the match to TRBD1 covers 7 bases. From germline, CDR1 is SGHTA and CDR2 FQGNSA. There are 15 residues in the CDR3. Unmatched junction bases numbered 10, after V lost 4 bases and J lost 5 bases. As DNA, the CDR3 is TGTGCCAGCAGCTCTTCACCGGGACAGAGTTATGGCTACACCTTC. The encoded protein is CASSSSPGQSYGYTF.

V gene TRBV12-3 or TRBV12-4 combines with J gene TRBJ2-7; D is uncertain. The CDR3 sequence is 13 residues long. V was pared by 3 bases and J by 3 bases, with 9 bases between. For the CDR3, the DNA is TGTGCCAGCAGTTTTCTAGATTTCTACGAGCAGTACTTC. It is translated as CASSFLDFYEQYF.

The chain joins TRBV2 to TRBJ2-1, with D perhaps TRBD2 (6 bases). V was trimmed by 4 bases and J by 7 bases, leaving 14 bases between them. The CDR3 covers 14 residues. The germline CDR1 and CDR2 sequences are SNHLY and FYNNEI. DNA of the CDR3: TGTGCCAGCAGTGGACCGGCGGGGCGGAATGAGCAGTTCTTC. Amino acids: CASSGPAGRNEQFF.

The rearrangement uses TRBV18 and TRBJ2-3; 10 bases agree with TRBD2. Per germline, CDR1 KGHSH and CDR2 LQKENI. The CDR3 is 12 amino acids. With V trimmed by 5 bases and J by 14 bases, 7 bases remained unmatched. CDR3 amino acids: CASSSGTSEVYF. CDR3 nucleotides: TGTGCCAGCTCATCCGGGACTAGCGAGGTGTATTTT.

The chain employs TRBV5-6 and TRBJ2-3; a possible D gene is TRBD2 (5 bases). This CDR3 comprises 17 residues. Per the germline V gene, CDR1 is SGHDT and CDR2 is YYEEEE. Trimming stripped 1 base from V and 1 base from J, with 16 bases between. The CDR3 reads CASSLFLRDWGTDTQYF. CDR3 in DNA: TGTGCCAGCAGCTTGTTTTTGAGGGATTGGGGCACAGATACGCAGTATTTT. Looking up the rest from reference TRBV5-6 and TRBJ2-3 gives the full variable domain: DAGVTQSPTHLIKTRGQQVTLRCSPKSGHDTVSWYQQALGQGPQFIFQYYEEEERQRGNFPDRFSGHQFPNYSSELNVNALLLGDSALYLCASSLFLRDWGTDTQYFGPGTRLTVL.

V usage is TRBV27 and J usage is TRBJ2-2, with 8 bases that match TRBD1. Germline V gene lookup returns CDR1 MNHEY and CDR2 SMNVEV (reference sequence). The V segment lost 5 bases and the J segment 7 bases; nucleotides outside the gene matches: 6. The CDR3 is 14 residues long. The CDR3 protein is CASSGGTGFGELFF. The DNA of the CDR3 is TGTGCCAGCAGTGGAGGGACAGGTTTCGGGGAGCTGTTTTTT.

CDR3 amino acids: CASGPEKGELFF. For the CDR3, the DNA is TGTGCTAGTGGTCCAGAGAAGGGGGAGCTGTTTTTT. The chain employs TRBV12-5 and TRBJ2-2; D uncertain. This CDR3 contains 12 residues. Deletions cut 5 bases from V and 8 bases from J, with 9 bases between. The germline CDR1 and CDR2 sequences are LGHNT and FRNRAP.

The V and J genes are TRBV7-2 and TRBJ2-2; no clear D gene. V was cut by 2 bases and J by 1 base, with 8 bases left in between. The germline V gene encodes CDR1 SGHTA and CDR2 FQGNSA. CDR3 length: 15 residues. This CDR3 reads CASSLLGGNTGELFF. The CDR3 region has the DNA TGTGCCAGCAGCTTACTGGGCGGGAACACCGGGGAGCTGTTTTTT.

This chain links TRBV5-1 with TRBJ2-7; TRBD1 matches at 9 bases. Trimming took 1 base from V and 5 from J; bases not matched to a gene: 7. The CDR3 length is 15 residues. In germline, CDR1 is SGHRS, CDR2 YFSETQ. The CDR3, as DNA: TGCGCCAGCAGCTTGATGTCCGGGACAGGGAACGAGCAGTACTTC. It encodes CASSLMSGTGNEQYF.

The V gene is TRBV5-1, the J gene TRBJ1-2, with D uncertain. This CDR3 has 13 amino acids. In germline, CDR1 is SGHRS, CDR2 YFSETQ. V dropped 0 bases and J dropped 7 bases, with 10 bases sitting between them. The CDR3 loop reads CASSLDQVRGYTF. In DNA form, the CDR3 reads TGCGCCAGCAGCTTGGATCAGGTCCGTGGCTACACCTTC.

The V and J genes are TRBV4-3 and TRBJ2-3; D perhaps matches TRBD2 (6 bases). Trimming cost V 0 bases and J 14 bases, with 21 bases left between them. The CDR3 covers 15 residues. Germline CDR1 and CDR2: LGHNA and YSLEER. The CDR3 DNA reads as TGCGCCAGCAGCCAAGAAATCTCCGCCCGGGGGTGGCCGTATTTT. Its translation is CASSQEISARGWPYF.

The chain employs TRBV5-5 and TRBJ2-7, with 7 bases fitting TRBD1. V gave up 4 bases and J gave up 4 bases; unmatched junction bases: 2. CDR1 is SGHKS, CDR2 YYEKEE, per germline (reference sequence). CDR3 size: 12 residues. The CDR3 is CASSKGQYEQYF. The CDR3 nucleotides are TGTGCCAGCAGCAAGGGACAGTACGAGCAGTACTTC.

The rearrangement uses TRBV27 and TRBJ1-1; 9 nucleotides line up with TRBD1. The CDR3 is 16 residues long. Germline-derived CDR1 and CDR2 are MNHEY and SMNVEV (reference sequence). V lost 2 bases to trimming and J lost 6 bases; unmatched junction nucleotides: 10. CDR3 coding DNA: TGTGCCAGCAGTTTAGAACAGGGGGCGTTTCCGGCTGAAGCTTTCTTT. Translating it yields CASSLEQGAFPAEAFF.

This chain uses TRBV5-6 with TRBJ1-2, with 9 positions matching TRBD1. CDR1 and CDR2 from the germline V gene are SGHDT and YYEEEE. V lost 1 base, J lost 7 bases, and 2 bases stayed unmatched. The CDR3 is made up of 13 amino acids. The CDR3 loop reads CASSLRTGVGYTF. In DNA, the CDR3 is TGTGCCAGCAGCTTGCGGACAGGGGTTGGCTACACCTTC.

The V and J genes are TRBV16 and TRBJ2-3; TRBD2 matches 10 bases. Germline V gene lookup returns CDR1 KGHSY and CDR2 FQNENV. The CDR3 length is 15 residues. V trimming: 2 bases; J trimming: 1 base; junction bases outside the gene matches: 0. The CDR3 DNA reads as TGTGCCAGCAGCCAAACTAGCGGGGGCACAGATACGCAGTATTTT. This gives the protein CASSQTSGGTDTQYF.

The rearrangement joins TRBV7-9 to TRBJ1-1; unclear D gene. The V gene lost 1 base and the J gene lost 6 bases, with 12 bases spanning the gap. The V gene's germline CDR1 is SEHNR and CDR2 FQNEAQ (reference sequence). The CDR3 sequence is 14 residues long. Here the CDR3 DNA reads TGTGCCAGCAGCTTAGTCGCCGGGATCCCTGAAGCTTTCTTT. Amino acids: CASSLVAGIPEAFF.

CDR3 sequence reads: CASSLLGSSYNEQFF. The CDR3 nucleotides are TGTGCCAGCAGTTTACTAGGGAGCTCCTACAATGAGCAGTTCTTC. The chain couples TRBV27 to TRBJ2-1; possible D gene TRBD2, 5 bases. The CDR3 length is 15 residues. With 2 bases removed from V and 0 bases from J, the gap between germline ends came to 8 bases. Germline CDR1 MNHEY, CDR2 SMNVEV (reference sequence).